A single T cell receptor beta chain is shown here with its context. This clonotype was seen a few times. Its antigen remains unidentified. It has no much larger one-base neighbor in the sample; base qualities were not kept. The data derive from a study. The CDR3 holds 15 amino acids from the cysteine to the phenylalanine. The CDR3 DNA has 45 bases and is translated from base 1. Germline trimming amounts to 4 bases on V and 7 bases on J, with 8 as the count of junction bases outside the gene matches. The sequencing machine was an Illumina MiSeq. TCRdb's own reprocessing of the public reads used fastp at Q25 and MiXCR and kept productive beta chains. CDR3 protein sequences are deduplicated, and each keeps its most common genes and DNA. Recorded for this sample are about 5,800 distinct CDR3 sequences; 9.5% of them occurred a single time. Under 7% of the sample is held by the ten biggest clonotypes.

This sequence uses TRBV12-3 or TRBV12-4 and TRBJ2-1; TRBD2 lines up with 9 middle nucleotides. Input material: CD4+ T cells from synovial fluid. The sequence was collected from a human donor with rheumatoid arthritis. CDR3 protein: CASSSLAGVLNEQFF. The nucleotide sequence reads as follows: TGTGCCAGCAGTTCCTTAGCGGGAGTTTTGAATGAGCAGTTCTTC.